One sample yielded the 17 T cell receptor beta chains listed below, sequenced in a study of response to subunit inactivated influenza vaccine. TCRdb reprocessed the RT-PCR reads via MiXCR and lists one record per CDR3 protein. Here the sample spans 550,000 to 800,000 distinct CDR3 sequences, around a sixth being singletons. Here the sequenced sample was PBMCs from blood, taken 11 to 12 days after vaccination. Receptor source: a man in his forties or fifties who received an inactivated influenza vaccine.

The rearrangement uses TRBV4-1 and TRBJ1-2; 11 nucleotides line up with TRBD1. The CDR3 runs 18 residues. In germline, CDR1 is MGHRA, CDR2 YSYEKL. Losses at the gene ends were 6 bases for V and 2 bases for J; bases not matched to a gene: 14. The CDR3 coding sequence is TGCGCCAGCAGACCAACCGGGACAGGGGGTTCCTGGAACTATGGCTACACCTTC. This gives the protein CASRPTGTGGSWNYGYTF.

This clonotype was observed many times. The gene calls are TRBV12-3 or TRBV12-4 and TRBJ2-7, with D unresolved. There are 15 residues in the CDR3. V was shortened by 1 base and J by 2 bases, with 12 bases between the two germline ends. The CDR3 is CASSLEWGTPYEQYF. In nucleotides, the CDR3 is TGTGCCAGCAGTTTAGAGTGGGGAACCCCCTACGAGCAGTACTTC.

A few counts support this clonotype. The V call is TRBV20-1, the J call TRBJ2-7; unclear D gene. The CDR3 is 13 residues long. Germline CDR1 is DFQATT and CDR2 is SNEGSKA (reference sequence). CDR3 sequence (DNA): TGCAGAGGCGTGTCCGCAGACACCTACGAGCAGTACTTC. As protein: CRGVSADTYEQYF.

The CDR3 spells CASSRTIQGASADTQYF. Here the CDR3 DNA reads TGTGCCAGCAGTCGAACAATACAGGGGGCCAGTGCAGATACGCAGTATTTT. V is TRBV6-2 or TRBV6-3 and J is TRBJ2-3; 9 nucleotides agree with TRBD1. CDR3 size: 17 residues. Per germline, CDR1 MNHEY and CDR2 SVGEGT. V lost 5 bases and J lost 4; bases outside the gene matches: 13.

This chain links TRBV28 with TRBJ2-3, with D possibly being TRBD1 (5 bases). The CDR3 consists of 14 residues. The V end was cut by 10 bases, the J end by 2 bases, with 16 bases between. Germline CDR1 reads MDHEN; CDR2 reads SYDVKM. CDR3 coding DNA: TGTGCCATCACCCCTCGACAGTCCACAGATACGCAGTATTTT. The encoded protein is CAITPRQSTDTQYF.

In this sample, this clonotype turned up a few times. J is TRBJ2-7 and V is TRBV5-1; TRBD1 agrees at 8 bases. This CDR3 contains 14 residues. The V segment lost 1 base and the J segment 5 bases; nucleotides outside the gene matches: 5. Germline V gene sequence: CDR1 SGHRS, CDR2 YFSETQ. The CDR3 reads CASSLSGGYHEQYF. DNA of the CDR3: TGCGCCAGCAGCTTGTCAGGGGGCTACCACGAGCAGTACTTC.

This clonotype was seen a few times. The genes are TRBV10-3 and TRBJ1-4, with 10 bases matching TRBD1. The CDR3 contains 15 residues. Germline V CDR1 and CDR2: ENHRY, SYGVKD. With V trimmed by 8 bases and J by 8 bases, 11 bases remained unmatched. CDR3: CAIAEGQGPGEKLFF. CDR3 in DNA: TGTGCCATCGCCGAGGGACAGGGGCCGGGAGAAAAACTGTTTTTT.

The chain is built from TRBV12-3 or TRBV12-4 and TRBJ1-1, with 9 bases aligning to TRBD1. Losses at the gene ends were 3 bases for V and 8 bases for J; bases not matched to a gene: 13. The CDR3 loop spans 16 amino acids. Written as DNA, the CDR3 is TGTGCCAGCAGTTTGCTCAGACGAGGACAGGGGCACGAAGCTTTCTTT. This codes for CASSLLRRGQGHEAFF.

This clonotype was counted a few times. This chain joins TRBV20-1 and TRBJ2-5, with 7 bases matching TRBD1. V lost 1 base and J lost 3; bases outside the gene matches: 5. The CDR3 is made up of 14 amino acids. The germline V gene encodes CDR1 DFQATT and CDR2 SNEGSKA (reference sequence). The DNA of the CDR3 is TGCAGTGCTAGAGGATCCGGACAGGAAGAGACCCAGTACTTC. This codes for CSARGSGQEETQYF.

This clonotype was detected only a few times. This chain uses TRBV6-5 with TRBJ2-2; D not resolved. The CDR3 length is 16 residues. V lost 2 bases and J lost 0, with 10 bases in between. From germline, CDR1 is MNHEY and CDR2 SVGAGI. Here the CDR3 DNA reads TGTGCCAGCAGTTACAATATGGGATCGAACACCGGGGAGCTGTTTTTT. It specifies CASSYNMGSNTGELFF.

This clonotype was seen a handful of times. The CDR3 region is CASSPQGTGGSDTQYF. The DNA of the CDR3 is TGTGCCAGCAGCCCCCAGGGGACAGGGGGATCCGATACGCAGTATTTT. This chain joins TRBV7-2 and TRBJ2-3; 11 bases are shared with TRBD1. Germline values: CDR1 SGHTA, CDR2 FQGNSA. The CDR3 has 16 amino acids. V shed 5 bases, J shed 6 bases, and the junction held 10 bases outside the gene matches.

This clonotype was recorded a few times. This rearrangement joins TRBV28 to TRBJ1-5; 8 positions match TRBD1. CDR3 length: 14 residues. Germline V lookup: CDR1 MDHEN, CDR2 SYDVKM. Trimming removed 5 bases from V and 5 bases from J; junction bases left unmatched: 5. The CDR3 spells CASSPWTGYQPQHF. In nucleotides, the CDR3 is TGTGCCAGCAGTCCCTGGACAGGGTATCAGCCCCAGCATTTT.

The gene calls are TRBV2 and TRBJ2-5, with 8 nucleotides matching TRBD2. Germline V CDR1 and CDR2: SNHLY, FYNNEI. CDR3 size: 15 residues. Germline trimming cut 5 bases from V and 5 bases from J; bases unmatched to any gene: 10. The CDR3 reads CASSLPGLVEETQYF. CDR3 coding DNA: TGTGCCAGCAGTTTACCGGGACTAGTGGAGGAGACCCAGTACTTC.

This clonotype was observed many times. The V gene is TRBV20-1, the J gene TRBJ2-3; 12 nucleotides agree with TRBD2. This CDR3 contains 15 residues. The trim removed 3 bases at V and 3 bases at J, leaving 4 bases unmatched. Germline V gives CDR1 DFQATT, CDR2 SNEGSKA (reference sequence). CDR3: CSARPGTSGTDTQYF. CDR3 DNA sequence: TGCAGTGCTAGGCCCGGGACTAGCGGGACAGATACGCAGTATTTT.

V and J are TRBV5-1 and TRBJ2-1; 11 bases line up with TRBD2. This CDR3 contains 21 residues. J gave up 6 bases and V 0 bases, and 20 bases lay outside the gene matches. CDR1 and CDR2 from the germline V gene are SGHRS and YFSETQ. CDR3 sequence reads: CASSLGALAGGPPTPPNEQFF. CDR3 nucleotides: TGCGCCAGCAGCTTGGGGGCTTTAGCGGGAGGGCCCCCGACCCCTCCCAATGAGCAGTTCTTC.

The chain uses TRBV6-5 and TRBJ1-1, with D possibly TRBD1 on 6 matching bases. Germline values: CDR1 MNHEY, CDR2 SVGAGI. The CDR3 length is 15 residues. With 6 bases removed from V and 3 bases from J, the gap between germline ends came to 17 bases. This CDR3 is CASRYPTGGDTEAFF. CDR3 nucleotide sequence: TGTGCCAGCAGATACCCGACAGGAGGGGACACTGAAGCTTTCTTT.

Comments on this clonotype: This could be a read error, since a much larger clone is one nucleotide away. V is TRBV12-3 or TRBV12-4 and J is TRBJ2-1, with no clear D. Trimming stripped 5 bases from V and 2 bases from J, with 4 bases between. CDR3 length: 12 residues. The CDR3 loop is CASSTTYNEQFF. CDR3 coding DNA: TGTGCCAGCAGTACCACCTACAATGAGCAGTTCTTC.